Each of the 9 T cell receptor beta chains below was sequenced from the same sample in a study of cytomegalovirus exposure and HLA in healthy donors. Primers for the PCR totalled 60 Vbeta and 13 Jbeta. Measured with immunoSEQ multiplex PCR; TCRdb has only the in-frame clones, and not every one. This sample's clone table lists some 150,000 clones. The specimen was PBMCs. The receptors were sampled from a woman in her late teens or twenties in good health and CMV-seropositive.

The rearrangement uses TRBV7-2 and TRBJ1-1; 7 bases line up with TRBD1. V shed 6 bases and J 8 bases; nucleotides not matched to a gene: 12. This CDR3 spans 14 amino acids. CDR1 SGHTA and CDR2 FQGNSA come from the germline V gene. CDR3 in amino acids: CASRRDSQSAEAFF. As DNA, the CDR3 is TGTGCCAGCAGAAGGGACAGCCAGTCGGCGGAAGCTTTCTTT.

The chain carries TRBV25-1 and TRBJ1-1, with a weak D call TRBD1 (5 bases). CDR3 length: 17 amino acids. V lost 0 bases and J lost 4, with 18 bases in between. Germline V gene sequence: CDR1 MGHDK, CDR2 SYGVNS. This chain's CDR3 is CASSEYWRGADGTEAFF. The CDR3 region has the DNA TGTGCCAGCAGTGAATATTGGAGGGGCGCAGACGGCACTGAAGCTTTCTTT.

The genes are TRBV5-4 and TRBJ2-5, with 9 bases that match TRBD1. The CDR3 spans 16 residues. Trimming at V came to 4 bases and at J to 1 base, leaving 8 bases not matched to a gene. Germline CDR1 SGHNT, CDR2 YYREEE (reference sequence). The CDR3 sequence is CASSAGGTGPQETQYF. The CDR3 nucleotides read TGTGCCAGCAGCGCCGGCGGGACAGGGCCCCAAGAGACCCAGTACTTC.

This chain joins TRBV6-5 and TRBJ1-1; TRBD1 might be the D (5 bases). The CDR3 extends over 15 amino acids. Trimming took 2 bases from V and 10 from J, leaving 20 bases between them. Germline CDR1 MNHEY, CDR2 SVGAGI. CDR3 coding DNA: TGTGCCAGCAGTTACCCCACGAATGGCGGGGCACGAGCTTTCTTT. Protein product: CASSYPTNGGARAFF.

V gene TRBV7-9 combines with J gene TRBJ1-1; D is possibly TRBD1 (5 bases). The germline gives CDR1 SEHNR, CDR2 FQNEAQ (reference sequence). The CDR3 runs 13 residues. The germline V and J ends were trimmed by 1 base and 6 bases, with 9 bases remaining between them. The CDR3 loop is CASSLGGAPEAFF. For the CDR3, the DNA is TGTGCCAGCAGCTTAGGGGGCGCGCCTGAAGCTTTCTTT.

CDR3 region: CASISLRGTGIQPQHF. In DNA, the CDR3 is TGTGCCAGTATAAGTCTACGGGGGACGGGGATCCAGCCCCAGCATTTT. J is TRBJ1-5 and V is TRBV19, with TRBD1 as a possible D gene (5 bases). Per the germline V gene, CDR1 is LNHDA and CDR2 is SQIVND (reference sequence). The CDR3 runs to 16 residues. V lost 7 bases, J lost 7 bases, and 23 bases lay in between.

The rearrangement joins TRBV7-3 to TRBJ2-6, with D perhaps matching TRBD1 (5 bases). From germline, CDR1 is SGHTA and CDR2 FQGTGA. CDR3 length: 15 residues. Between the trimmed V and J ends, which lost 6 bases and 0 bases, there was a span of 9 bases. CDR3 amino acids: CASSTGGSGANVLTF. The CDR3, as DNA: TGTGCCAGCAGTACAGGTGGCTCTGGGGCCAACGTCCTGACTTTC.

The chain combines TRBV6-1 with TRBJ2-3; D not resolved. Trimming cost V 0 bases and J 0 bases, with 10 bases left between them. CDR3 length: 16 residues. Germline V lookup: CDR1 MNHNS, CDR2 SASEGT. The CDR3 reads CASSEAFSLSTDTQYF. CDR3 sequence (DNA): TGTGCCAGCAGTGAAGCGTTTAGCCTTAGCACAGATACGCAGTATTTT.

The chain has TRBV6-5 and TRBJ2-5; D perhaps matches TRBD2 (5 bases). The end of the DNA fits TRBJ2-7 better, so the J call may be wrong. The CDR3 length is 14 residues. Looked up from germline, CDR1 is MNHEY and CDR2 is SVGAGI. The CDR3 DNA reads TGTGCCAGCAGTCCCGGCCTAGCCGGCCACGAGCAGTACTTC. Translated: CASSPGLAGHEQYF.